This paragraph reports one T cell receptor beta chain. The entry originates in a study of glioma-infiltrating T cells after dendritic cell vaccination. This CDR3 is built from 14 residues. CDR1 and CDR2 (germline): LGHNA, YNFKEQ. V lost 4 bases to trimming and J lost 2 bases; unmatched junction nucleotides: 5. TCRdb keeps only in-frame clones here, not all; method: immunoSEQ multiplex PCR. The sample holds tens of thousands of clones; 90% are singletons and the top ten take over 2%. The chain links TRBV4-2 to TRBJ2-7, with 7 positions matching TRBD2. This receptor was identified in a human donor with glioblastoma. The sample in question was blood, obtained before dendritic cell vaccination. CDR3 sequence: CASSLGRGTYEQYF. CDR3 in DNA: TGTGCCAGCAGCCTTGGGAGGGGAACCTACGAGCAGTACTTC.